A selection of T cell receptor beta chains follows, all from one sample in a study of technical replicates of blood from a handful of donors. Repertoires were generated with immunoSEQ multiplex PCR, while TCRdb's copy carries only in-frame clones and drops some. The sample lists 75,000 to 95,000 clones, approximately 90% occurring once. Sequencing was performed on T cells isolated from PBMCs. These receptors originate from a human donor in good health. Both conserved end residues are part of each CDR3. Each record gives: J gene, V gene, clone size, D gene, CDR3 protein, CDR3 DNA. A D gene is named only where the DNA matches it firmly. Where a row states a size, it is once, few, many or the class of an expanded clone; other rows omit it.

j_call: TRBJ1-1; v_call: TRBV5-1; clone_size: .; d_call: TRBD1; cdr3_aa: CASSLTGQGMNTEAFF; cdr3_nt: TGCGCCAGCAGCTTGACTGGACAGGGGATGAACACTGAAGCTTTCTTT
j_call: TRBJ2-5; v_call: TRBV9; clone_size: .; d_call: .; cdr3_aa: CASSVAGQAGQETQYF; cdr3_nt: TGTGCCAGCAGCGTAGCTGGGCAGGCTGGGCAAGAGACCCAGTACTTC
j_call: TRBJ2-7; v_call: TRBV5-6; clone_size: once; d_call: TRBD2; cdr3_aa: CASSVGTSGRLPYEQYF; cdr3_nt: TGTGCCAGCAGTGTGGGGACTAGCGGGAGACTTCCCTACGAGCAGTACTTC
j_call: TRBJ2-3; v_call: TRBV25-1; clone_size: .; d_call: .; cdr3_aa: CASSGVGMGDTQYF; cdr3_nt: TGTGCCAGCAGCGGGGTGGGGATGGGGGATACGCAGTATTTT
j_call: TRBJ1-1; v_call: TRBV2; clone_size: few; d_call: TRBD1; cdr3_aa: CASSNDRGTAEAFF; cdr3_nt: TGTGCCAGCAGCAATGACAGGGGAACCGCTGAAGCTTTCTTT
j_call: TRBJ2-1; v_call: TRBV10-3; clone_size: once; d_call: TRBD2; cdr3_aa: CAISEQGAGLYNEQFF; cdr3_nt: TGTGCCATCAGTGAGCAGGGAGCGGGGCTCTACAATGAGCAGTTCTTC
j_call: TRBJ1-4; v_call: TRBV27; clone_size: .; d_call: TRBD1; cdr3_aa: CASSVRQGATNEKLFF; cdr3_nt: TGTGCCAGCAGTGTGAGACAGGGAGCAACTAATGAAAAACTGTTTTTT
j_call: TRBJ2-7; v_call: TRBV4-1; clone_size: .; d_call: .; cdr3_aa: CASSQGESAYEQYF; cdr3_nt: TGCGCCAGCAGCCAAGGCGAGTCCGCCTACGAGCAGTACTTC
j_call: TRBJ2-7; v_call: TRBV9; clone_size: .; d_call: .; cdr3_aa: CASSVSEGSYEQYF; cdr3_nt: TGTGCCAGCAGCGTTAGCGAGGGCTCCTACGAGCAGTACTTC
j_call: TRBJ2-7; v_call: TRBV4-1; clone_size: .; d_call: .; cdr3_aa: CASSQMYGLGRQYF; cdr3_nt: TGCGCCAGCAGCCAAATGTACGGGCTTGGGAGGCAGTACTTC
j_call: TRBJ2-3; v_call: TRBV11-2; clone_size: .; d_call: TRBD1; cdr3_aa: CASRDIRGQGHTQYF; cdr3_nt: TGTGCCAGCCGGGATATAAGGGGACAGGGGCATACGCAGTATTTT
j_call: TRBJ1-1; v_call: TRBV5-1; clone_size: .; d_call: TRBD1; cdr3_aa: CASASGTDLNTEAFF; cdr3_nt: TGCGCCAGCGCGTCCGGGACAGACTTGAACACTGAAGCTTTCTTT
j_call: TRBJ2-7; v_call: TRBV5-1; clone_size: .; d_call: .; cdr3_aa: CASSLGLGAYYEQYF; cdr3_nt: TGCGCCAGCAGCTTGGGGCTAGGGGCCTACTACGAGCAGTACTTC
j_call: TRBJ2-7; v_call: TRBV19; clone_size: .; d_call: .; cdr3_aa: CASSIMGDTAYEQYF; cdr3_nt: TGTGCCAGTAGTATTATGGGGGACACTGCCTACGAGCAGTACTTC
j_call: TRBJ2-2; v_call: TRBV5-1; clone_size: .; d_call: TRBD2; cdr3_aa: CASSLGLAGPTGELFF; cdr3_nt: TGCGCCAGCAGCTTGGGTCTAGCGGGGCCCACCGGGGAGCTGTTTTTT
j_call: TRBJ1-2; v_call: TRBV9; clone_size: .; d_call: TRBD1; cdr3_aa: CASSPQGAEGYTF; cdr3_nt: TGTGCCAGCAGCCCACAGGGGGCGGAAGGCTACACCTTC
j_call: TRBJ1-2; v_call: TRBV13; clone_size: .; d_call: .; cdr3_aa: CASSPGGAVNYGYTF; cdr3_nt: TGTGCCAGCAGCCCCGGGGGGGCAGTAAACTATGGCTACACCTTC
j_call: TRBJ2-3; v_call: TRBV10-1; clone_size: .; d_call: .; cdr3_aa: CASSSTGSSTDTQYF; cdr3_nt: TGCGCCAGCAGCTCTACAGGCTCTAGCACAGATACGCAGTATTTT
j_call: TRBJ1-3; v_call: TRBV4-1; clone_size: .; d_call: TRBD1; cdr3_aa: CASSQPGTGRNTIYF; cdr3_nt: TGCGCCAGCAGTCAACCCGGGACAGGGAGAAACACCATATATTTT
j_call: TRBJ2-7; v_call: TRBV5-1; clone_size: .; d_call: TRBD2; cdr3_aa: CASRAGLAKTYEQYF; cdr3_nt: TGCGCCAGCCGGGCGGGACTAGCGAAAACCTACGAGCAGTACTTC
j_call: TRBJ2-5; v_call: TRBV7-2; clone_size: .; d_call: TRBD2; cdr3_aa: CASSSLVSGETQETQYF; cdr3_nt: TGTGCCAGCAGCTCCCTAGTAAGCGGGGAAACCCAAGAGACCCAGTACTTC
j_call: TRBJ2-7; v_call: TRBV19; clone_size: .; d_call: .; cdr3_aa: CASTPAGAPGLYEQYF; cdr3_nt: TGTGCCAGTACCCCGGCAGGGGCCCCTGGACTCTACGAGCAGTACTTC
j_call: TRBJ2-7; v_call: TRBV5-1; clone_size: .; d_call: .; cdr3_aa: CASSLWHSVYEQYF; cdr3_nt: TGCGCCAGCAGCTTGTGGCATAGCGTCTACGAGCAGTACTTC
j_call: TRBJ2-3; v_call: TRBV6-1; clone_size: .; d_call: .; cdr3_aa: CASSEPAGQSTDTQYF; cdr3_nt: TGTGCCAGCAGTGAACCCGCGGGGCAGAGCACAGATACGCAGTATTTT
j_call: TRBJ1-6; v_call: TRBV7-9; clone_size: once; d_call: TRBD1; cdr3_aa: CASSWDSHNSPLHF; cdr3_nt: TGTGCCAGCAGCTGGGACAGCCATAATTCACCCCTCCACTTT
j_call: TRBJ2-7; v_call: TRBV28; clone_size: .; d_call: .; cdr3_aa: CASSPPVAGSYEQYF; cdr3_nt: TGTGCCAGCAGTCCCCCGGTTGCAGGTTCCTACGAGCAGTACTTC
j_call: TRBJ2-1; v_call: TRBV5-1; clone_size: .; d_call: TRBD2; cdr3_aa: CASSLELADDEQFF; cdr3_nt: TGCGCCAGCAGCTTAGAACTAGCGGATGACGAGCAGTTCTTC
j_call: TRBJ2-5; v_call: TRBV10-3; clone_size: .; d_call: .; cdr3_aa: CAISDRGGRTGETQYF; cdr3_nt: TGTGCCATCAGTGATCGCGGGGGCCGGACCGGAGAGACCCAGTACTTC
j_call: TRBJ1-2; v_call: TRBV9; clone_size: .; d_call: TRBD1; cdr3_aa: CASSGTGTVNYGYTF; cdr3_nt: TGTGCCAGCAGCGGTACCGGGACAGTAAACTATGGCTACACCTTC
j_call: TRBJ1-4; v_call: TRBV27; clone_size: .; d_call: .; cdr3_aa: CAKEVQGLDEKLFF; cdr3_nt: TGTGCCAAAGAAGTCCAGGGTTTGGATGAAAAACTGTTTTTT
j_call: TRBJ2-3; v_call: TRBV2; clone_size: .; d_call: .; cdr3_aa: CASSTGTPVGPDTQYF; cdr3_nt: TGTGCCAGCAGTACCGGGACTCCGGTGGGCCCAGATACGCAGTATTTT
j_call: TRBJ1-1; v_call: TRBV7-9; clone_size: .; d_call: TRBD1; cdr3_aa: CASSLTGAEAFF; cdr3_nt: TGTGCCAGCAGCTTAACAGGGGCTGAAGCTTTCTTT
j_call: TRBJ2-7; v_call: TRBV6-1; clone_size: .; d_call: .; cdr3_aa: CASGGLNRYEQYF; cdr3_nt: TGTGCCAGCGGGGGACTGAATCGCTACGAGCAGTACTTC
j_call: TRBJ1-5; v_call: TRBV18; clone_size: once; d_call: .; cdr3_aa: CASSPLTPGGNQPQHF; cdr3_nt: TGTGCCAGCTCACCACTCACTCCAGGGGGCAATCAGCCCCAGCATTTT
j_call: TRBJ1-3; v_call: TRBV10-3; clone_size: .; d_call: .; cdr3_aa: CAISESQGSGNTIYF; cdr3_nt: TGTGCCATCAGTGAGTCTCAGGGGTCCGGAAACACCATATATTTT
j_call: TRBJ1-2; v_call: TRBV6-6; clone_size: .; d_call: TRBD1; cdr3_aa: CASSARTGRGYGYTF; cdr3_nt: TGTGCCAGCAGCGCAAGGACAGGGCGGGGCTATGGCTACACCTTC
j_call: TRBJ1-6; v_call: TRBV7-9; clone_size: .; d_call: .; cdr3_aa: CASSSRNTGLLNSPLHF; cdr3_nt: TGTGCCAGCAGCTCCCGCAATACGGGACTCCTCAATTCACCCCTCCACTTT
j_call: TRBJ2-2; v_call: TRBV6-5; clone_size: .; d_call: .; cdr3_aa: CASGTRAGELFF; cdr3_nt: TGTGCCAGCGGAACCAGGGCCGGGGAGCTGTTTTTT
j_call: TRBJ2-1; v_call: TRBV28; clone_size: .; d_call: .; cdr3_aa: CASRFGDNEQFF; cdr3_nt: TGTGCCAGCAGGTTCGGGGACAATGAGCAGTTCTTC
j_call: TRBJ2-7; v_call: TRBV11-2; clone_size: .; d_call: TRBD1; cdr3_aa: CASSLAPGGLYEQYF; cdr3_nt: TGTGCCAGCAGCTTAGCCCCAGGGGGCCTCTACGAGCAGTACTTC
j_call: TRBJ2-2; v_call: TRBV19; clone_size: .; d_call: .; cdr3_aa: CASSKPIPTGELFF; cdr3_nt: TGTGCCAGTAGTAAGCCGATCCCCACCGGGGAGCTGTTTTTT
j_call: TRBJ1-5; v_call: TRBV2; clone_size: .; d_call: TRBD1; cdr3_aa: CASRGRTGNQPQHF; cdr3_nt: TGTGCCAGCAGGGGGAGGACAGGTAATCAGCCCCAGCATTTT
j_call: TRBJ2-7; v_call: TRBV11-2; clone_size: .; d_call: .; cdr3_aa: CASSLPDGAYEQYF; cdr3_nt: TGTGCCAGCAGCTTGCCGGACGGGGCCTACGAGCAGTACTTC
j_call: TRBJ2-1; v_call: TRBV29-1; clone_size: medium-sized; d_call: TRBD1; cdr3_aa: CSLPTGGMASYNEQFF; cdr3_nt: TGCAGCCTACCCACAGGGGGAATGGCGTCCTACAATGAGCAGTTCTTC
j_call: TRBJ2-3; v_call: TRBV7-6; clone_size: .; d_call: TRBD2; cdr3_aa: CASSPERERTDTQYF; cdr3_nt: TGTGCCAGCAGCCCAGAGCGGGAGAGGACAGATACGCAGTATTTT
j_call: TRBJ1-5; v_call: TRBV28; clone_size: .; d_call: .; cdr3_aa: CASSLIPGVTGQPQHF; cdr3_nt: TGTGCCAGCAGTTTAATACCAGGGGTTACAGGACAGCCCCAGCATTTT
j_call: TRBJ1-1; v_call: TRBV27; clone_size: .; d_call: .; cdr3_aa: CASSSQGPMNTEAFF; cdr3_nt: TGTGCCAGCAGTTCTCAGGGGCCAATGAACACTGAAGCTTTCTTT
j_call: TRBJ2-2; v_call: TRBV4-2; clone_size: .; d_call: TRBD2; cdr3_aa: CASSQDPSGSQTGELFF; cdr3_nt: TGTGCCAGCAGCCAAGATCCCAGCGGGAGTCAAACCGGGGAGCTGTTTTTT
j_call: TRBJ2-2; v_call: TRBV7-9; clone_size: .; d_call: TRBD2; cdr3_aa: CASSLRSWDLAGSGELFF; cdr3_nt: TGTGCCAGCAGCTTAAGGAGTTGGGACCTAGCGGGGTCCGGGGAGCTGTTTTTT